These 12 T cell receptor beta chains originate from one sample sequenced in a study of graft-versus-host responses after intestinal transplantation. Antigen specificity for these receptors is unknown. Assay: immunoSEQ multiplex PCR; the TCRdb copy retains only in-frame clones and omits some. The table lists about 85,000 clones, 75% to 90% of them singletons. The sequenced sample was unstimulated CD8+ T cells sorted from spleen or lymph node cells, obtained before intestinal transplant. All receptors derive from a human donor who received an intestinal transplant.

The chain combines TRBV5-4 with TRBJ1-2; TRBD1 agrees at 7 bases. J gave up 4 bases and V 2 bases, and 8 bases lay outside the gene matches. Germline CDR1 and CDR2: SGHNT and YYREEE (reference sequence). CDR3 length: 15 amino acids. CDR3 sequence: CASSLPPGQTYGYTF. CDR3 nucleotides: TGTGCCAGCAGCTTACCGCCGGGACAGACCTATGGCTACACCTTC.

Points on this clone: Additional DNA sequences in this sample encode the identical CDR3. The genes are TRBV9 and TRBJ2-7, with TRBD2 identical over 10 bases. Germline-derived CDR1 and CDR2 are SGDLS and YYNGEE. CDR3 length: 15 residues. Germline trimming cut 0 bases from V and 3 bases from J; bases unmatched to any gene: 3. The CDR3 here is CASSVGASGSYEQYF. The DNA of the CDR3 is TGTGCCAGCAGCGTAGGGGCTAGCGGGAGCTACGAGCAGTACTTC.

This chain joins TRBV5-1 and TRBJ1-1; 9 bases match TRBD1. CDR1 is SGHRS, CDR2 YFSETQ, per germline. V dropped 0 bases and J dropped 2; count of bases not matched to a gene: 8. The CDR3 runs to 17 residues. The CDR3 sequence: CASSLATGTGFNTEAFF. As DNA, the CDR3 is TGCGCCAGCAGCTTGGCTACAGGGACAGGGTTTAACACTGAAGCTTTCTTT.

This chain connects TRBV6-6 to TRBJ1-6; D not certain. Trimming took 5 bases from V and 9 from J, leaving 14 bases between them. The CDR3 covers 14 residues. The germline V gene encodes CDR1 MNHNY and CDR2 SVGAGI (reference sequence). Written as DNA, the CDR3 is TGTGCCAGCAGTCCCGAGAGGGATAGTTCACCCCTCCACTTT. Residues: CASSPERDSSPLHF.

The V and J genes are TRBV19 and TRBJ1-1; possibly TRBD1 for D (6 bases). The V end lost 6 bases, the J end lost 6 bases, and 11 bases lay between the germline ends. CDR3 length: 12 amino acids. Germline loops: CDR1 LNHDA, CDR2 SQIVND (reference sequence). Here the CDR3 reads CASSQGSPEAFF. The CDR3 bases are TGTGCCAGTAGCCAGGGGTCCCCTGAAGCTTTCTTT.

The chain links TRBV2 to TRBJ1-5; 8 bases are a match to TRBD1. V was clipped by 5 bases and J by 0 bases; unmatched bases: 12. This CDR3 comprises 18 residues. The V gene's germline CDR1 is SNHLY and CDR2 FYNNEI. The CDR3 here is CASSHPPGQDYSNQPQHF. The CDR3 DNA sequence: TGTGCCAGCAGTCACCCACCGGGACAGGATTATAGCAATCAGCCCCAGCATTTT. Full variable domain (rest looked up from reference TRBV2 and TRBJ1-5): EPEVTQTPSHQVTQMGQEVILRCVPISNHLYFYWYRQILGQKVEFLVSFYNNEISEKSEIFDDQFSVERPDGSNFTLKIRSTKLEDSAMYFCASSHPPGQDYSNQPQHFGDGTRLSIL.

V usage is TRBV29-1 and J usage is TRBJ1-1; unclear D gene. Germline CDR1 and CDR2: SQVTM and ANQGSEA. Trimming took off 4 bases at V and 0 bases at J, with 6 bases between the two ends. The CDR3 is 12 amino acids. The CDR3 sequence is CSVVLMNTEAFF. The DNA of the CDR3 is TGCAGCGTTGTTTTGATGAACACTGAAGCTTTCTTT.

J is TRBJ2-7 and V is TRBV2, with 9 positions matching TRBD1. This CDR3 spans 16 amino acids. V shed 0 bases, J shed 4 bases, and the junction held 7 bases outside the gene matches. The germline gives CDR1 SNHLY, CDR2 FYNNEI. CDR3 DNA sequence: TGTGCCAGCAGTGAAGCGAGTGGGACAGGGTGGTACGAGCAGTACTTC. Amino acids: CASSEASGTGWYEQYF.

As DNA, the CDR3 is TGTGCCAGCAGTTCCGCCCGGGATGAGCAGTTCTTC. It is translated as CASSSARDEQFF. This sequence joins TRBV27 and TRBJ2-1, with no clear D. Trimming removed 4 bases at V and 8 bases at J, with 9 bases between. Germline V gene data show CDR1 as MNHEY and CDR2 as SMNVEV (reference sequence). This CDR3 region has 12 residues.

The chain combines TRBV5-8 with TRBJ2-1; 11 bases align to TRBD2. CDR3 length: 16 amino acids. The germline gives CDR1 SGHTS, CDR2 YDEGEE. The ends lost 0 bases at V and 8 bases at J; junction bases unmatched: 7. The CDR3 DNA is TGTGCCAGCAGCTTGGTAGCGGGAGGGCCCTGGGATGAGCAGTTCTTC. Translation gives CASSLVAGGPWDEQFF.

J is TRBJ2-7 and V is TRBV30; D is unclear. Germline lookup yields CDR1 GTSNPN and CDR2 SVGIG (reference sequence). V shed 1 base and J shed 2 bases, with 6 bases lying between them. This CDR3 is built from 12 residues. In DNA, the CDR3 is TGTGCCTGGAGTGAAGGCCCCTACGAGCAGTACTTC. Translated: CAWSEGPYEQYF.

On this clone itself: This sample includes further DNA sequences coding for the same CDR3. The rearrangement joins TRBV30 to TRBJ1-5; D is undetermined. This CDR3 has 13 amino acids. V was cut by 1 base and J by 1 base, with 5 bases left in between. The germline V gene encodes CDR1 GTSNPN and CDR2 SVGIG (reference sequence). CDR3 DNA sequence: TGTGCCTGGAGTGGCGGCAGCAATCAGCCCCAGCATTTT. Its protein is CAWSGGSNQPQHF.